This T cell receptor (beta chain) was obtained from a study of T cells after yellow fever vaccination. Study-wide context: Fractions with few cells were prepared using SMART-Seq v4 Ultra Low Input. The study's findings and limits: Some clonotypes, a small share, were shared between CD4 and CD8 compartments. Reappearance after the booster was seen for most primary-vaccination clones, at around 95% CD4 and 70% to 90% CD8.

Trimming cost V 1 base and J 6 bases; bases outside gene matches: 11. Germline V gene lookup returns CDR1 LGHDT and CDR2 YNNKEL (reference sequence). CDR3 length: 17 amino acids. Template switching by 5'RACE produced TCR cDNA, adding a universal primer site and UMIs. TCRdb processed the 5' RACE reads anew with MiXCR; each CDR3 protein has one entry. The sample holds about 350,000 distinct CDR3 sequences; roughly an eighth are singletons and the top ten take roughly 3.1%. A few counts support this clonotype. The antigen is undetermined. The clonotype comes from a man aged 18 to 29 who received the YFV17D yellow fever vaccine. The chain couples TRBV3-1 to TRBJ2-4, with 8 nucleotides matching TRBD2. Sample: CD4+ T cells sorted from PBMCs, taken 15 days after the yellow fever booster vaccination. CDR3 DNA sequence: TGTGCCAGCAGCCAAGCCCCGGGGCGGGGGGTAAGAAACATTCAGTACTTC. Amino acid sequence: CASSQAPGRGVRNIQYF.